Each of the 3 T cell receptor beta chains below was sequenced from the same sample in a study of T cell repertoires in cytomegalovirus infection. MiXCR, run by TCRdb on the reads, gives a single entry per CDR3 protein. This table has about 260,000 distinct CDR3 sequences, approximately 9.1% appearing once. The sample comprised PBMCs. The source of these receptors is a human donor in good health (CMV status not recorded). Some clones in this sample may be carry-over from other donors' samples.

This clonotype was picked up many times. The CDR3 loop is CASSYSGIGQPQHF. In nucleotides, the CDR3 is TGTGCCAGCAGTTACTCCGGGATAGGGCAGCCCCAGCATTTT. The chain links TRBV6-2 or TRBV6-3 to TRBJ1-5; unclear D gene. The V gene lost 0 bases and the J gene lost 7 bases, with 10 bases spanning the gap. This CDR3 has 14 residues. Germline CDR1 is MNHEY and CDR2 is SVGEGT.

This clonotype was recorded many times. The rearrangement links TRBV7-3 to TRBJ1-2, with a tentative D call TRBD1 (5 bases). Between the trimmed V and J ends, which lost 2 bases and 12 bases, there was a span of 16 bases. The germline V gene encodes CDR1 SGHTA and CDR2 FQGTGA. The CDR3 spans 13 residues. The CDR3 loop reads CASSLVAGQGDTF. CDR3 DNA: TGTGCCAGCAGCTTAGTGGCTGGGCAGGGAGACACCTTC.

The chain recombines TRBV29-1 with TRBJ1-6; possible D gene TRBD1, 6 bases. Germline V lookup: CDR1 SQVTM, CDR2 ANQGSEA. There are 14 residues in the CDR3. V lost 2 bases to trimming and J lost 9 bases, with 14 bases between them. In DNA form, the CDR3 reads TGCAGCGTTGAATTGTTAGGGGGTGGTTCACCCCTCCACTTT. It is translated as CSVELLGGGSPLHF.